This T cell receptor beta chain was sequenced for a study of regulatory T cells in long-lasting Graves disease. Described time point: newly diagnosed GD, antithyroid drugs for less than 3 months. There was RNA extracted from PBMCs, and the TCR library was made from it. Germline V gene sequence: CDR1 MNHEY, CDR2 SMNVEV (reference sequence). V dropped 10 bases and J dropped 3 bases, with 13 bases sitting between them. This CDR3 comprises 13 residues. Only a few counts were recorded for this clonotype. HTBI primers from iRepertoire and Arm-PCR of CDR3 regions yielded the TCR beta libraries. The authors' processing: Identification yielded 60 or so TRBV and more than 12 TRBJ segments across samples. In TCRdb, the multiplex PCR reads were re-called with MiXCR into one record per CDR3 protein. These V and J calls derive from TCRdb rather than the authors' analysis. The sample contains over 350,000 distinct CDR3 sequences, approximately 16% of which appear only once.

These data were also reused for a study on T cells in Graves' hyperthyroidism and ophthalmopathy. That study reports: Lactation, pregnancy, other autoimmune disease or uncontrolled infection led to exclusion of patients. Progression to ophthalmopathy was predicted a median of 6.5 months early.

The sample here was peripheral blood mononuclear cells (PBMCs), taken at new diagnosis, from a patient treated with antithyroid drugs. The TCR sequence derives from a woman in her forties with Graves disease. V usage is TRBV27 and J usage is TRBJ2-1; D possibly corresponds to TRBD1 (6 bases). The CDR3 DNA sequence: TGTGCCACCAAGACAGGAGACTACAATGAGCAGTTCTTC. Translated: CATKTGDYNEQFF.